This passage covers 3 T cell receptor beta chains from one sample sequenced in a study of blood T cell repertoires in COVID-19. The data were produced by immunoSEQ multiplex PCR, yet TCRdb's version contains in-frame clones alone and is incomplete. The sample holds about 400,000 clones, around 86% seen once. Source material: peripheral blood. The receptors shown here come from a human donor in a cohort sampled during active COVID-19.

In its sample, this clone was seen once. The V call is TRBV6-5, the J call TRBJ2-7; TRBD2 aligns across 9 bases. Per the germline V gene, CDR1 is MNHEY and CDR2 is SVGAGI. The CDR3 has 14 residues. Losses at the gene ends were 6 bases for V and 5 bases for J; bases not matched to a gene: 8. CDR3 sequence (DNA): TGTGCCAGCAGGCTAGCGGGGCACAGTCACGAGCAGTACTTC. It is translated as CASRLAGHSHEQYF.

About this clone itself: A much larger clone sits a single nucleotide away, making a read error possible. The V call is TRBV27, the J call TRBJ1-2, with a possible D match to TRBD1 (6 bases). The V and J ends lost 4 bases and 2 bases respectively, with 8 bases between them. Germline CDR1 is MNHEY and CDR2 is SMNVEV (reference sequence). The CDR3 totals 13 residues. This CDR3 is CASSSQGNYGYTF. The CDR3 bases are TGTGCCAGCAGTTCCCAGGGGAACTATGGCTACACCTTC.

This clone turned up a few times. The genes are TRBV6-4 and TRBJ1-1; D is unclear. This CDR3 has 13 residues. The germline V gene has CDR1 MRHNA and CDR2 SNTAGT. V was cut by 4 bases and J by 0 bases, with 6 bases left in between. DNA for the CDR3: TGTGCCAGCAGTGCACAGATGAACACTGAAGCTTTCTTT. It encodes CASSAQMNTEAFF.